The T cell receptor beta chain described here comes from a study of T cell responses to AZD1222 COVID-19 vaccine. Findings of the study overall: Baseline serology detected seropositivity in only 5 or 6 AZD1222 recipients.

This clone is a singleton in its sample. The antigen remains undetermined. Sequencing used immunoSEQ multiplex PCR; TCRdb keeps in-frame clones, though not all of them. The sample contains 80,000 to 100,000 clones, around nine tenths of which appear only once. Germline CDR1 reads SGHRS; CDR2 reads YFSETQ. V shed 5 bases and J shed 0 bases, with 10 bases lying between them. The CDR3 is made up of 14 amino acids. The receptor's source is an adult who received the AZD1222 COVID-19 vaccine. The material was peripheral blood, obtained 28 days after the second AZD1222 dose. The chain carries TRBV5-1 and TRBJ2-3, with D perhaps matching TRBD1 or TRBD2 (5 bases each). The CDR3 DNA reads TGCGCCAGCAGTGAGAGGGGAAGCACAGATACGCAGTATTTT. It codes for CASSERGSTDTQYF.